This T cell receptor beta chain came from a study of human T cells and chemical hapten exposure. Study in general: Sensitization was performed using 2% DPC on a roughly 2 cm by roughly 2 cm upper inner arm skin site.

A word on this clonotype: Its antigen is unidentified.

General study points: TCRs at high frequency, those above 1 in 1000, did not change with DPC sensitization.

This CDR3 has 15 amino acids. The germline V gene has CDR1 SGDLS and CDR2 YYNGEE. Trimming left V 0 bases short and J 3 bases short, with 11 bases between. One entry per CDR3 protein results from TCRdb running MiXCR on the RACE reads. The data show some 380,000 distinct CDR3 sequences, 4% to 5.5% seen once. The time point was: patch test 1, 2 weeks after DPC sensitization. The treatment was: therapeutic diphenylcyclopropenone sensitization with weekly scalp DPC. This chain links TRBV9 with TRBJ2-3; D not certain. This specimen consisted of whole blood, obtained in connection with sensitization to the hapten diphenylcyclopropenone (DPC). This sequence originates from a woman in her forties or fifties with alopecia areata. Some clones in this sample may be carry-over from other donors' samples. CDR3 coding DNA: TGTGCCAGCAGCGTAGGATTAGGGTTGACAGATACGCAGTATTTT. Translating gives CASSVGLGLTDTQYF.